This T cell receptor beta chain was sequenced during a study of T cells in localized non-small cell lung cancer. This clone appeared a few times. Antigen unknown. Some clones are missing from TCRdb's copy, which holds only in-frame ones; the method was immunoSEQ multiplex PCR. In the table there are about 52,000 clones, around nine tenths of which are singletons. This CDR3 has 16 residues. Trimming pared 2 bases from V and 5 bases from J, leaving 18 bases between. CDR1 and CDR2 from the germline V gene are MNHEY and SMNVEV (reference sequence). Notes on the study in general: Increased T cell density in blood showed an association with longer overall survival. A single tumor region was sequenced, leaving heterogeneity possible. Appearance in adjacent lung was seen for a median about 59 of the top 100 tumor clones. Tumor trailed uninvolved adjacent lung in T cell clonality, which peaked there.

This TCR was recovered from a female donor with stage II lung adenocarcinoma. The chain recombines TRBV27 with TRBJ1-2; D ambiguous. The sequencing used PBMCs, collected before any cancer treatment. Written as DNA, the CDR3 is TGTGCCAGCAGTTTAGGGGTTCGAGCAGGTGGTTATGGCTACACCTTC. This gives the protein CASSLGVRAGGYGYTF.